The source of this TCR beta chain is a study of T cell responses to AZD1222 COVID-19 vaccine. J lost 5 bases, V lost 2 bases, and 9 bases had no gene match. Germline V gene lookup returns CDR1 PRHDT and CDR2 FYEKMQ (reference sequence). This CDR3 is built from 17 residues. The assay was immunoSEQ multiplex PCR, and TCRdb's table has in-frame clones only and misses some. The data show about 26,000 clones, approximately 85% seen once. The V and J genes are TRBV13 and TRBJ2-3; 11 nucleotides agree with TRBD2. The source material was peripheral blood, sampled 28 days after the second AZD1222 dose. This TCR came from an adult who received the AZD1222 COVID-19 vaccine. CDR3 sequence: CASSLRSSGGPGDTQYF. The CDR3 DNA reads TGTGCCAGCAGCTTAAGATCTAGCGGGGGGCCGGGAGATACGCAGTATTTT.